These 20 T cell receptor beta chains share one sample of origin, sequenced in a study of T cells in Graves' hyperthyroidism and ophthalmopathy. Amplified TCR beta CDR3 regions derived from RNA transcripts. The TCR CDR3 was amplified in a first-round RT-PCR using the HTBI primer set. TCRdb analysed the multiplex PCR reads with MiXCR anew, one entry per CDR3 protein. The sample yields 300,000 to 450,000 distinct CDR3 sequences, roughly 17% seen once. The sample taken for sequencing was blood. The receptors here all came from a woman in her twenties or thirties with Graves' hyperthyroidism that later progressed to Graves' ophthalmopathy.

CDR3 DNA sequence: TGCGCCAGCAGCTTGAAGCTAGCGGGGGGTGAGACCCAGTACTTC. This sequence encodes CASSLKLAGGETQYF. This rearrangement joins TRBV5-1 to TRBJ2-5; 11 bases align to TRBD2. Unmatched junction bases numbered 4, after V lost 1 base and J lost 5 bases. The CDR3 is 15 residues long. Germline V gene sequence: CDR1 SGHRS, CDR2 YFSETQ.

This chain links TRBV24-1 with TRBJ2-2, with D perhaps assigned TRBD1 or TRBD2 (6 bases each). This CDR3 is built from 16 residues. Germline V gene lookup returns CDR1 KGHDR and CDR2 SFDVKD. Trimming stripped 4 bases from V and 7 bases from J, with 18 bases between. The CDR3 DNA reads TGTGCCACCAGTGACCATCAACAGGGAGCGGGCGGGGAGCTGTTTTTT. It specifies CATSDHQQGAGGELFF.

At least ten counts were recorded for this clonotype. The chain joins TRBV7-2 to TRBJ2-1, with 11 bases matching TRBD2. Germline-derived CDR1 and CDR2 are SGHTA and FQGNSA. After removal of 4 bases from V and 7 bases from J, the junction contained 9 bases not matched to a gene. The CDR3 runs 16 residues. Here the CDR3 reads CASSSRLAGGGNEQFF. The DNA of the CDR3 is TGTGCCAGCAGCTCGCGGCTAGCGGGAGGAGGAAATGAGCAGTTCTTC.

In this sample, this clonotype turned up a few times. The chain links TRBV7-6 to TRBJ2-7; D call uncertain. Per the germline V gene, CDR1 is SGHVS and CDR2 is FNYEAQ. V was pared by 5 bases and J by 4 bases, with 15 bases between. The CDR3 is made up of 14 amino acids. CDR3 in amino acids: CASSVEQFGYEQYF. CDR3 nucleotides: TGTGCCAGCAGCGTGGAACAGTTTGGGTACGAGCAGTACTTC.

The chain uses TRBV28 and TRBJ1-1; 9 bases are a match to TRBD1. Trimming at V came to 5 bases and at J to 1 base, leaving 5 bases not matched to a gene. Germline V gene data show CDR1 as MDHEN and CDR2 as SYDVKM. The CDR3 extends over 15 amino acids. The CDR3: CASSEGTGRNTEAFF. The CDR3 region has the DNA TGTGCCAGCAGTGAAGGGACAGGGCGGAACACTGAAGCTTTCTTT.

The chain recombines TRBV7-9 with TRBJ2-5; 7 bases line up with TRBD1. Germline lookup yields CDR1 SEHNR and CDR2 FQNEAQ (reference sequence). With 5 bases clipped from V and 2 bases from J, the junction kept 11 bases outside the gene matches. This CDR3 is built from 16 residues. The CDR3 protein is CASSLLQGSTQETQYF. CDR3 coding DNA: TGTGCCAGCAGCCTCCTACAGGGGAGCACGCAAGAGACCCAGTACTTC.

In this sample, this clonotype turned up many times. The rearrangement joins TRBV7-8 to TRBJ1-4; D not resolved. Between the trimmed V and J ends, which lost 1 base and 0 bases, there was a span of 6 bases. Germline CDR1 is SGHVS and CDR2 is FQNEAQ. The CDR3 is 15 amino acids. DNA for the CDR3: TGTGCCAGCAGCTTAGGAGTCCCAACTAATGAAAAACTGTTTTTT. This sequence encodes CASSLGVPTNEKLFF.

This clonotype has at least ten counts. V is TRBV20-1 and J is TRBJ1-5; maybe TRBD1 (6 bases). Germline V gene data show CDR1 as DFQATT and CDR2 as SNEGSKA (reference sequence). This CDR3 has 13 residues. The V gene lost 3 bases and the J gene lost 6 bases, with 12 bases spanning the gap. The CDR3 sequence: CSASWGAGQPQHF. The DNA of the CDR3 is TGCAGTGCTAGTTGGGGGGCGGGTCAGCCCCAGCATTTT.

The V call is TRBV3-1, the J call TRBJ2-3; D is unclear. V lost 0 bases and J lost 2, with 12 bases in between. This CDR3 comprises 16 residues. The germline gives CDR1 LGHDT, CDR2 YNNKEL (reference sequence). In DNA form, the CDR3 reads TGTGCCAGCAGCCAAGACGATGGATACTTCACAGATACGCAGTATTTT. Its protein product is CASSQDDGYFTDTQYF.

The table lists this clonotype with a few counts. This sequence joins TRBV30 and TRBJ2-5; 13 bases line up with TRBD2. The V and J ends lost 2 bases and 5 bases, in that order; junction bases with no gene match: 8. Germline CDR1 and CDR2: GTSNPN and SVGIG (reference sequence). This CDR3 has 16 amino acids. The CDR3 here is CAWSPGTSGVRETQYF. As DNA, the CDR3 is TGTGCCTGGAGTCCTGGGACTAGCGGGGTGAGGGAGACCCAGTACTTC.

This clonotype came up many times. This rearrangement joins TRBV7-8 to TRBJ1-1, with D unresolved. Per the germline V gene, CDR1 is SGHVS and CDR2 is FQNEAQ. Trimming took 4 bases from V and 5 from J, leaving 11 bases between them. The CDR3 length is 13 residues. The CDR3 coding sequence is TGTGCCAGCAGCTCCCCGGGGTCTACTGAAGCTTTCTTT. Amino acid sequence: CASSSPGSTEAFF.

There are many counts of this clonotype. The genes are TRBV12-3 or TRBV12-4 and TRBJ2-2; 8 nucleotides line up with TRBD2. This CDR3 is 15 amino acids long. The trim removed 5 bases at V and 7 bases at J, leaving 9 bases unmatched. In DNA form, the CDR3 reads TGTGCCAGCAGTGAACCGGGACTAGTAATCGGGGAGCTGTTTTTT. This encodes CASSEPGLVIGELFF.

In this sample, this clonotype turned up many times. This chain joins TRBV11-2 and TRBJ2-1, with a possible D match to TRBD2 (6 bases). Germline loops: CDR1 SGHAT, CDR2 FQNNGV. V shed 2 bases and J shed 8 bases, with 13 bases lying between them. This CDR3 comprises 14 residues. In DNA form, the CDR3 reads TGTGCCAGCAGCTTATTGGAGGGCCCTGATGAGCAGTTCTTC. Protein sequence: CASSLLEGPDEQFF.

Comment on this clonotype: A read error is possible here, since a much larger clone lies one base away. The chain links TRBV30 to TRBJ2-1, with 8 bases that match TRBD1. CDR3 size: 16 residues. Germline V gene sequence: CDR1 GTSNPN, CDR2 SVGIG (reference sequence). The ends lost 4 bases at V and 0 bases at J; junction bases unmatched: 8. CDR3 DNA: TGTGCCTGGATTGGGACGACAGGGGCCTCCTACAATGAGCAGTTCTTC. Translation: CAWIGTTGASYNEQFF.

This clonotype was detected a few times. The chain joins TRBV30 to TRBJ1-6, with D tentatively TRBD1 (6 bases). Trimming removed 3 bases at V and 7 bases at J, with 19 bases between. CDR1 and CDR2 (germline): GTSNPN, SVGIG (reference sequence). This CDR3 is 16 amino acids long. CDR3 in DNA: TGTGCCTGGAGCGCCCACAGGGACCCCCTAAATTCACCCCTCCACTTT. Residues: CAWSAHRDPLNSPLHF.

This clonotype was seen repeatedly, ten times or more. This chain links TRBV29-1 with TRBJ2-3; D may match TRBD1 or TRBD2 (5 bases each). Trimming removed 4 bases from V and 0 bases from J, with 17 bases in between. Germline assignment: CDR1 SQVTM and CDR2 ANQGSEA. This CDR3 region has 16 residues. CDR3 loop: CSVGGATSYSTDTQYF. The CDR3 DNA sequence: TGCAGCGTTGGGGGCGCAACTAGTTACAGCACAGATACGCAGTATTTT.

The rearrangement uses TRBV12-3 or TRBV12-4 and TRBJ2-1; 11 bases are a match to TRBD2. CDR3 length: 16 amino acids. J lost 2 bases, V lost 9 bases, and 9 bases had no gene match. The CDR3 loop reads CASLIAGGTPYNEQFF. Written as DNA, the CDR3 is TGTGCCAGTCTCATAGCGGGAGGGACTCCCTACAATGAGCAGTTCTTC.

This sequence joins TRBV20-1 and TRBJ2-1; tentatively, D is TRBD2 (6 bases). CDR3 size: 14 residues. Germline CDR1 reads DFQATT; CDR2 reads SNEGSKA (reference sequence). Trimming took 2 bases from V and 4 from J, leaving 12 bases between them. CDR3 protein: CSARTGLDYNEQFF. The CDR3 region has the DNA TGCAGTGCTAGAACGGGACTGGATTACAATGAGCAGTTCTTC.

The rearrangement links TRBV30 to TRBJ2-3; TRBD2 might be the D (5 bases). CDR1 GTSNPN and CDR2 SVGIG come from the germline V gene (reference sequence). V lost 0 bases and J lost 4, with 8 bases in between. This CDR3 comprises 13 residues. The CDR3 nucleotides read TGTGCCTGGAGTGTACGAGGGCCAGATACGCAGTATTTT. Protein: CAWSVRGPDTQYF.

CDR3 region: CASSYSPDRGEYSNQPQHF. CDR3 coding DNA: TGTGCCAGCAGTTACTCCCCGGACAGGGGGGAGTATAGCAATCAGCCCCAGCATTTT. V and J are TRBV6-2 or TRBV6-3 and TRBJ1-5, with 10 nucleotides matching TRBD1. With V trimmed by 0 bases and J by 0 bases, 8 bases remained unmatched. This CDR3 is built from 19 residues. Germline loops: CDR1 MNHEY, CDR2 SVGEGT.